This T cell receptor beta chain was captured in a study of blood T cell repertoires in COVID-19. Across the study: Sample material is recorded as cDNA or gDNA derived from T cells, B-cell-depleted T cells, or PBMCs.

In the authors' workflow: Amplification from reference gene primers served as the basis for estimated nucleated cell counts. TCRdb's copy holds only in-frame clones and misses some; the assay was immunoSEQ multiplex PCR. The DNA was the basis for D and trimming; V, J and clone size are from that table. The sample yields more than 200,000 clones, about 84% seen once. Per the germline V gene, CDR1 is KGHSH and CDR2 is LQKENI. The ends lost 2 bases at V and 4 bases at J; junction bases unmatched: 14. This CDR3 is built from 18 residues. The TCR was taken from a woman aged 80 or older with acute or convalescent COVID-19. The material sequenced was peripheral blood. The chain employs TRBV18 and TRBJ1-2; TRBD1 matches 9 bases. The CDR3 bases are TGTGCCAGCTCACCAAATACCGGGACAGGGCGGTCTCGCTATGGCTACACCTTC. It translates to CASSPNTGTGRSRYGYTF.